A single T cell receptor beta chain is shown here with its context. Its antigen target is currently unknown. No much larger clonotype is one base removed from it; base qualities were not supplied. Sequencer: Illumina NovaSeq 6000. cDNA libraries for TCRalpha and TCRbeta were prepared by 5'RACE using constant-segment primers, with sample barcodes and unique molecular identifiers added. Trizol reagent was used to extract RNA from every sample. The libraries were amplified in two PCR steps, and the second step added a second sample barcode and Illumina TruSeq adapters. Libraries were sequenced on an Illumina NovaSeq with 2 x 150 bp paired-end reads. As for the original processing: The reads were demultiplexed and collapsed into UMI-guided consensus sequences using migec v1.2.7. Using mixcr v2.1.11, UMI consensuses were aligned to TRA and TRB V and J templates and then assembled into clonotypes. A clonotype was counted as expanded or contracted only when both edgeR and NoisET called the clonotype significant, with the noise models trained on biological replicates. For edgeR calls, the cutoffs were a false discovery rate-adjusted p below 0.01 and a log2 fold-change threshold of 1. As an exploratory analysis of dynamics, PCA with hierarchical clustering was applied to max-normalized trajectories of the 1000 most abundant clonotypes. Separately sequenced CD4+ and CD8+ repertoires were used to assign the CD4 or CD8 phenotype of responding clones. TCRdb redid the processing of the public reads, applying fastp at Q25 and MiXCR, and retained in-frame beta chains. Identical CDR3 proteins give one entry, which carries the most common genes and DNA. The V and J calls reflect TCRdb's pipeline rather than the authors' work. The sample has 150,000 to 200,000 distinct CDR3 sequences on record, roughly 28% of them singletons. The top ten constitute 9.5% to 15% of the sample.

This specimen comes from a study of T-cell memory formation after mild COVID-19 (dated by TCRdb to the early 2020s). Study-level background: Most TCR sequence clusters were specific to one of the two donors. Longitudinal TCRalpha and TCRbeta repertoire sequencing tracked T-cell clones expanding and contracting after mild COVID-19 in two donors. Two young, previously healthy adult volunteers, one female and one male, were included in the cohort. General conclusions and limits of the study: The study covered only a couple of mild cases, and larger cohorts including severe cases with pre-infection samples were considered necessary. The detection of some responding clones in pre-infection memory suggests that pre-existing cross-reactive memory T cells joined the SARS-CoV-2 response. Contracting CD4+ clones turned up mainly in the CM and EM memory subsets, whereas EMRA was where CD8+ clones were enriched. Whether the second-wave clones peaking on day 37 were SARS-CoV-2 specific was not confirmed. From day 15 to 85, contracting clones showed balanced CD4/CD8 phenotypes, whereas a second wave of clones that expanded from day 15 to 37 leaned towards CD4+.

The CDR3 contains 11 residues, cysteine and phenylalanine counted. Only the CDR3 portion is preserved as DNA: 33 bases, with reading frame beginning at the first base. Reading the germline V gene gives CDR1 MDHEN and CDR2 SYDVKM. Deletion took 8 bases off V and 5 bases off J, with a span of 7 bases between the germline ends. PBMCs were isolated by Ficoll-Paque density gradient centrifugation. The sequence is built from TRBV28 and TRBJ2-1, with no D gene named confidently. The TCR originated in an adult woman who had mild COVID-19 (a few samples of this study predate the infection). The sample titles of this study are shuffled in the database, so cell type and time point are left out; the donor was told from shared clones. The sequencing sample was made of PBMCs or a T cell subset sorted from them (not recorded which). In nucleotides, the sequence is TGTGCCAGCTCTAGTAACAATGAGCAGTTCTTC. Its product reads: CASSSNNEQFF.